The sequence of this T cell receptor beta chain was determined in a study of T cell repertoires in cytomegalovirus infection. The overall study: Carrying CMV and the relevant HLA type showed in public TCR beta signatures. General study findings and limits: It was HLA-C-restricted CMV-specific TCR beta clonotypes that dominated the response ex vivo. CMV carriers having the relevant HLA were flagged by cumulative public TCR beta family frequency.

Of note for this clonotype: Its matching antigen is unknown.

The trim removed 0 bases at V and 1 base at J, leaving 5 bases unmatched. CDR3 length equals 16 residues. Germline V gives CDR1 LNHNV, CDR2 YYDKDF (reference sequence). MiXCR was run by TCRdb on the reads, yielding one entry per CDR3 protein. The data show 800,000 to 950,000 distinct CDR3 sequences, with about 33% seen just once and about an eighth held by the top ten. The V gene is TRBV15, the J gene TRBJ2-5; 7 bases align to TRBD1. Sample: cultured CD8+ T cells from PBMCs, taken from culture after CMV antigen stimulation. The clonotype comes from a human donor in good health (CMV status not recorded). Some clones in this sample may be carry-over from other donors' samples. This chain's CDR3 is CATSRDLRDSQETQYF. The CDR3 DNA follows: TGTGCCACCAGCAGAGATCTTCGGGACAGCCAAGAGACCCAGTACTTC.